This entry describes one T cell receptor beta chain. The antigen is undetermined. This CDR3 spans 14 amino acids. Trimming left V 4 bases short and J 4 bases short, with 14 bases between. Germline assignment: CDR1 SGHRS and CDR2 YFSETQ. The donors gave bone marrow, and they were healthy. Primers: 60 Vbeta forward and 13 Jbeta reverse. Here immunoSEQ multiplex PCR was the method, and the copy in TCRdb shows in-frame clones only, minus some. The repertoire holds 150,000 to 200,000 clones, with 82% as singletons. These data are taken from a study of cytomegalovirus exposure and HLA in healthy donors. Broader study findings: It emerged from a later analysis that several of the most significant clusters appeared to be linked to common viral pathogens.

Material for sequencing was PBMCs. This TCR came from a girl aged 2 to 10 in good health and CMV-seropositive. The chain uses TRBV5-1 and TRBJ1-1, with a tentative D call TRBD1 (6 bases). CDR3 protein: CASSRETGSTEAFF. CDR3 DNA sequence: TGCGCCAGCAGCAGGGAAACAGGGTCCACTGAAGCTTTCTTT.